Detailed here is one T cell receptor beta chain. The data were produced by immunoSEQ multiplex PCR, yet TCRdb's version contains in-frame clones alone and is incomplete. This table holds about 350,000 clones, approximately 85% found once. The sample is drawn from a study of Ad26.COV2.S vaccination and SARS-CoV-2 variants. Study context: A COV1001 Ad26.COV2.S trial-arm participant provided the sample. Ad26.COV2.S, an intramuscular injection, was given once or twice 56 days apart.

CDR1 is SEHNR, CDR2 FQNEAQ, per germline (reference sequence). Germline trimming cut 5 bases from V and 4 bases from J; bases unmatched to any gene: 11. CDR3 length equals 15 residues. As to treatment: approximately 18 received Ad26.COV2.S at low or high dose, single or two shots; 5 received placebo; per-sample allocation not given. Material that was analyzed had been drawn on day 63 after the first vaccine or placebo injection. The receptor was isolated from a person aged 18-60 years who received the Ad26.COV2.S COVID-19 vaccine or a placebo. V is TRBV7-9 and J is TRBJ2-7; 7 bases align to TRBD1. The specimen was peripheral blood, collected in a trial of Ad26.COV2.S vaccine versus placebo. The CDR3 loop is CASSTTTGTAYEQYF. For the CDR3, the DNA is TGTGCCAGCAGCACGACAACCGGGACAGCTTACGAGCAGTACTTC.